A selection of T cell receptor beta chains follows, all from one sample in a study of a mutant IDH1 vaccine in newly diagnosed glioma. Libraries were prepared by immunoSEQ multiplex PCR; TCRdb keeps only in-frame clonotypes and omits some of them. The sample comprises roughly 61,000 clones, roughly 80% of which are singletons, and 5.9% rests with the top ten. No antigens are known for them. Specimen: PBMCs, collected from a glioma patient whose treatment included an IDH1 peptide vaccine. The receptors here all came from a man in his fifties or sixties with glioma. CDR3s include the opening cysteine and the closing phenylalanine or tryptophan. The D gene is left open where the match is weak. Expanded clones are given a class, and other clones once, few, many or no size at all.

>.|TRBJ1-1|TRBV5-6|.
TGTGCCAGCAGCTTGGGACCGCGGACGGATAACACTGAAGCTTTCTTT
CASSLGPRTDNTEAFF
>.|TRBJ1-2|TRBV10-3|.
TGTGCCATCAGTGAAAGTGCAGGCCCGAACTATGGCTACACCTTC
CAISESAGPNYGYTF
>TRBD1|TRBJ2-5|TRBV5-1|.
TGCGCCAGCAGCTTGGGGCAGGGGGAATCTCAAGAGACCCAGTACTTC
CASSLGQGESQETQYF
>.|TRBJ2-2|TRBV7-2|.
TGTGCCAGCAGCGAAAGAGTGGCCGGGGAGCTGTTTTTT
CASSERVAGELFF
>TRBD1|TRBJ1-3|TRBV30|.
TGTGCCTGGGCGACAGGGGTATTATCTGGAAACACCATATATTTT
CAWATGVLSGNTIYF
>TRBD1|TRBJ1-1|TRBV7-6|.
TGTGCCAGCAGCTTAGGGCAGGGGGGGAACACTGAAGCTTTCTTT
CASSLGQGGNTEAFF
>TRBD1|TRBJ2-7|TRBV25-1|.
TGTGCCAGCAGTGACCGGGACAGGGGCTACGAGCAGTACTTC
CASSDRDRGYEQYF
>TRBD1|TRBJ1-1|TRBV30|few
TGTGCCTGGAGTGGGACAGGGGGTCAAGCTTTCTTT
CAWSGTGGQAFF
>TRBD2|TRBJ2-5|TRBV7-6|.
TGTGCCAGCAGCCCAGAGGTGGGGACTAGAACCCACGAGACCCAGTACTTC
CASSPEVGTRTHETQYF
>.|TRBJ1-1|TRBV5-5|once
TGTGCCAGCAGCTTTCTGGAGAACACTGAAGCTTTCTTT
CASSFLENTEAFF
>.|TRBJ1-2|TRBV19|.
TGTGCCAGTAGAGTCCAGGGGCGCAGCTATGGCTACACCTTC
CASRVQGRSYGYTF
>.|TRBJ1-1|TRBV12-5|.
TGTGCTAGTGGTGGCCCGTCCGGGGCTTTCTTT
CASGGPSGAFF
>.|TRBJ2-3|TRBV4-3|.
TGCGCCAGCAGCCAGACCCGGCGACAGCCCACAGATACGCAGTATTTT
CASSQTRRQPTDTQYF
>.|TRBJ2-7|TRBV10-3|few
TGTGCCATCAGGGATCGAGGAGCTGACGAGCAGTACTTC
CAIRDRGADEQYF
>TRBD2|TRBJ2-5|TRBV5-1|.
TGCGCCAGCAGAAAACTAGCGGGGGGGCGAGAGACCCAGTACTTC
CASRKLAGGRETQYF
>.|TRBJ1-2|TRBV7-2|.
TGTGCCAGCAGCTCATTTACAGGGAACCATGGCTACACCTTC
CASSSFTGNHGYTF
>.|TRBJ1-6|TRBV7-2|.
TGTGCCAGCAGCCAACCTCAGAGCTCCTATAATTCACCCCTCCACTTT
CASSQPQSSYNSPLHF
>TRBD1|TRBJ2-5|TRBV29-1|.
TGCAGCGTTACCCAGGGGGAAAAGACCCAGTACTTC
CSVTQGEKTQYF
>.|TRBJ2-4|TRBV19|.
TGTGCCAGTAGTATCGGTACGGGGCTACTCACTAACATTCAGTACTTC
CASSIGTGLLTNIQYF
>TRBD1|TRBJ2-7|TRBV19|.
TGTGCCTCAAGAACAGGGGACGAGCAGTACTTC
CASRTGDEQYF
>.|TRBJ2-1|TRBV25-1|.
TGTGCCAGCAGGGACGGGGACCTCTCTCTTTACAATGAGCAGTTCTTC
CASRDGDLSLYNEQFF
>.|TRBJ2-2|TRBV28|once
TGTGCCAGCATGCCCTTGGTAGCGAACACCGGGGAGCTGTTTTTT
CASMPLVANTGELFF
>TRBD2|TRBJ2-1|TRBV10-2|once
TGCGCCAGCAGAATTGGACTAGCGGGGCGGAGCTCCTACAATGAGCAGTTCTTC
CASRIGLAGRSSYNEQFF
>.|TRBJ2-6|TRBV5-3|.
TGTGCCAGAAGCCTAAGACAGAGCCTAGTTACCGGGGCCAACGTCCTGACTTTC
CARSLRQSLVTGANVLTF
>TRBD2|TRBJ2-1|TRBV6-1|.
TGTGCCAGCACCGGCGGGAGGGCCGGGCAGTTCTTC
CASTGGRAGQFF
>TRBD1|TRBJ1-2|TRBV4-1|.
TGCGCCAGCAGCCAAGACCCAAGGACAGGGGTCGGCTACACCTTC
CASSQDPRTGVGYTF
>.|TRBJ1-5|TRBV6-6|.
TGTGCCAGCACGCGGGAGGATCAGCCCCAGCATTTT
CASTREDQPQHF
>.|TRBJ2-3|TRBV4-2|.
TGTGCCAGCAGCCAATTTCTCTTAGATACGCAGTATTTT
CASSQFLLDTQYF
>.|TRBJ1-1|TRBV30|few
TGTGCCTGGAGTGTAACCAGCGAAGCTTTCTTT
CAWSVTSEAFF
>.|TRBJ2-7|TRBV7-2|.
TGTGCCAGCAGCTTATTTCCTAGCGCCACCTACGAGCAGTACTTC
CASSLFPSATYEQYF
>.|TRBJ1-5|TRBV15|.
TGTGCCACCAGGCCCGACAGTATGAATCAGCCCCAGCATTTT
CATRPDSMNQPQHF
>.|TRBJ1-1|TRBV4-1|few
TGCGCCAGCAGCCAAGACCCTCTTGTCGCTGAAGCTTTCTTT
CASSQDPLVAEAFF
>.|TRBJ2-7|TRBV4-1|.
TGCGCCAGCAGCCAAGAAAGGGAGGCAGGGGATAACGAGCAGTACTTC
CASSQEREAGDNEQYF
>.|TRBJ2-7|TRBV6-5|.
TGTGCCAGCAGTTACACCGGCTTCGGAGAGCAGTACTTC
CASSYTGFGEQYF
>.|TRBJ2-2|TRBV29-1|few
TGCAGCGTTGTTTTGACGGCCACCGGGGAGCTGTTTTTT
CSVVLTATGELFF
>.|TRBJ1-2|TRBV13|many
TGTGCCAGCAGCCCCACTCTGATTCTTAACTATGGCTACACCTTC
CASSPTLILNYGYTF
>.|TRBJ1-2|TRBV7-9|.
TGTGCCAGCAGCTTAGGAGGGACCCGGTTCCCGGACTACACCTTC
CASSLGGTRFPDYTF
>.|TRBJ1-1|TRBV28|.
TGTGCCAGCAGTCCCCCCAGTAGGACTGAAGCTTTCTTT
CASSPPSRTEAFF
>TRBD1|TRBJ1-6|TRBV7-9|.
TGTGCCAGCAGCTTAACAACAGGGGGTAATTCACCCCTCCACTTT
CASSLTTGGNSPLHF
>.|TRBJ2-2|TRBV4-1|.
TGCGCCAGCAGCCAAGACCCCCCAGGCCCTAACACCGGGGAGCTGTTTTTT
CASSQDPPGPNTGELFF
>.|TRBJ2-3|TRBV7-9|.
TGTGCCAGCAGCTTTGGCGGGGCCACCGGCACAGATACGCAGTATTTT
CASSFGGATGTDTQYF
>TRBD2|TRBJ2-1|TRBV30|few
TGTGCCTGGAGAGGCGGCGGGGGGACTGTCCGCTCCTACAATGAGCAGTTCTTC
CAWRGGGGTVRSYNEQFF
>TRBD1|TRBJ1-1|TRBV5-1|.
TGCGCCAGCAGTATGACAGGGGTGGGCACTGAAGCTTTCTTT
CASSMTGVGTEAFF
>TRBD2|TRBJ2-7|TRBV6-5|.
TGTGCCAGCAGTTCACCGGGGGGGCAGATGAGCGAGCAGTACTTC
CASSSPGGQMSEQYF
>TRBD1|TRBJ1-6|TRBV5-1|.
TGCGCCAGCAGCTTGGTTGGACAGGGAGTCCCCAACTCACCCCTCCACTTT
CASSLVGQGVPNSPLHF
>.|TRBJ2-1|TRBV11-1|.
TGTGCCAGCAGGGCCACCTACAATGAGCAGTTCTTC
CASRATYNEQFF
>.|TRBJ1-2|TRBV7-2|.
TGTGCCAGCAGCCCGAGGGGGGTTCATGGCTACACCTTC
CASSPRGVHGYTF
>.|TRBJ2-2|TRBV5-4|.
TGTGCCAGCAGCTTGGGAGACAGGAACACCGGGGAGCTGTTTTTT
CASSLGDRNTGELFF
>.|TRBJ2-7|TRBV4-1|once
TGCGCCAGCAGCCAGATTGACAGATCTCCCTACGAGCAGTACTTC
CASSQIDRSPYEQYF